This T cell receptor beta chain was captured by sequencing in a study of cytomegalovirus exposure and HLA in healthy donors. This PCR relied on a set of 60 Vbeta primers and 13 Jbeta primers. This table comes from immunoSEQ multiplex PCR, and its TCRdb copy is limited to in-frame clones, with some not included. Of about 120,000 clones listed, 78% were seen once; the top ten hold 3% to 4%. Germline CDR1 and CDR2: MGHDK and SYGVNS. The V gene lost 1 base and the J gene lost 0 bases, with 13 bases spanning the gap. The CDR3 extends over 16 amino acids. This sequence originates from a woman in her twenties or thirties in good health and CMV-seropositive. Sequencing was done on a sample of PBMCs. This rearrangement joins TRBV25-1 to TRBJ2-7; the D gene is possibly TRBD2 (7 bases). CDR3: CASSEWGRGNSYEQYF. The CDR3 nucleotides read TGTGCCAGCAGTGAATGGGGGAGGGGGAACTCCTACGAGCAGTACTTC.